The clone carrying this TCR beta chain was counted between two and nine times. Antigen specificity is unknown. PCR was performed using 60 Vbeta and 13 Jbeta primers. This table comes from immunoSEQ multiplex PCR, and its TCRdb copy is limited to in-frame clones, with some not included. The sample lists 150,000 to 200,000 clones, 70% to 90% occurring once. This sample was taken from a study of cytomegalovirus exposure and HLA in healthy donors. Study-wide findings and caveats: In a later analysis, productive TCRs from donors in an Asian-associated ancestry cluster reportedly carried fewer N-insertions than the cohort mean.

This CDR3 has 15 amino acids. The germline gives CDR1 SGHRS, CDR2 YFSETQ. V shed 2 bases and J shed 6 bases, with 12 bases lying between them. The clonotype was recovered from a young man in good health and CMV-seropositive. The specimen was PBMCs. The chain uses TRBV5-1 and TRBJ2-6; no clear D. CDR3 protein: CASSFRSLKANVLTF. CDR3 in DNA: TGCGCCAGCAGCTTCAGGTCTCTGAAGGCCAACGTCCTGACTTTC.